The 14 T cell receptor beta chains given below trace back to one sample, sequenced in a study of PD-L1 blockade in urothelial cancer. The time point is: pretreatment peripheral blood. Repertoires were generated with immunoSEQ multiplex PCR, while TCRdb's copy carries only in-frame clones and drops some. The repertoire includes more than 75,000 clones, 84% of them detected once, and roughly 2% sits in the top ten. This sample comprised PBMCs, obtained around atezolizumab (anti-PD-L1) treatment. The receptors originated from a man in his sixties with urothelial cancer.

This clone was recorded only once. The gene calls are TRBV5-1 and TRBJ2-7; tentatively, D is TRBD2 (5 bases). The CDR3 runs 13 residues. V lost 2 bases to trimming and J lost 0 bases, with 6 bases between them. Germline lookup yields CDR1 SGHRS and CDR2 YFSETQ. Here the CDR3 reads CASSLEGSYEQYF. The DNA of the CDR3 is TGCGCCAGCAGCTTAGAGGGCTCCTACGAGCAGTACTTC. Full variable domain (missing parts from reference TRBV5-1 and TRBJ2-7): KAGVTQTPRYLIKTRGQQVTLSCSPISGHRSVSWYQQTPGQGLQFLFEYFSETQRNKGNFPGRFSGRQFSNSRSEMNVSTLELGDSALYLCASSLEGSYEQYFGPGTRLTVT.

This clone was found a few times. J is TRBJ1-1 and V is TRBV7-9; 8 bases are shared with TRBD1. Germline V gene data show CDR1 as SEHNR and CDR2 as FQNEAQ (reference sequence). Losses at the gene ends were 3 bases for V and 0 bases for J; bases not matched to a gene: 3. The CDR3 length is 15 residues. CDR3 sequence (DNA): TGTGCCAGCAGCTTCCAGACAGGGGTGAACACTGAAGCTTTCTTT. Translating it yields CASSFQTGVNTEAFF.

V and J are TRBV6-6 and TRBJ2-7, with 8 bases aligning to TRBD1. The CDR3 sequence is 15 residues long. CDR1 and CDR2 from the germline V gene are MNHNY and SVGAGI (reference sequence). V was pared by 1 base and J by 4 bases, with 6 bases of the junction left unmatched. CDR3 loop: CASSYLGTGIYEQYF. CDR3 sequence (DNA): TGTGCCAGCAGTTACTTGGGGACAGGAATATACGAGCAGTACTTC.

This chain joins TRBV2 and TRBJ1-1, with a possible D match to TRBD1 (5 bases). The CDR3 runs to 14 residues. Germline CDR1 SNHLY, CDR2 FYNNEI. V lost 5 bases to trimming and J lost 7 bases, with 17 bases between them. The CDR3 sequence: CASSSWGLDGEAFF. The CDR3 bases are TGTGCCAGCAGTAGTTGGGGACTCGACGGTGAAGCTTTCTTT.

This rearrangement joins TRBV21-1 to TRBJ1-4; no DNA check was done on the table's D call, TRBD1. TRBV21-1 has pseudogene status. CDR3 length: 21 amino acids. CDR3 region: CASSKSGPRDRGLGGNEKLFF. The CDR3 DNA sequence: TGTGCCAGCAGCAAATCCGGCCCTCGGGACAGGGGGCTTGGGGGGAATGAAAAACTGTTTTTT.

This clone was seen just once. The V gene is TRBV4-3, the J gene TRBJ2-1; unclear D gene. The CDR3 consists of 16 residues. CDR1 and CDR2 from the germline V gene are LGHNA and YSLEER. Between the trimmed V and J ends, which lost 0 bases and 3 bases, there was a span of 12 bases. CDR3 bases: TGCGCCAGCAGCCAAGATCCCGGTGCCCTCTACAATGAGCAGTTCTTC. Amino acid sequence: CASSQDPGALYNEQFF.

The chain employs TRBV6-1 and TRBJ1-5; D call uncertain. The length of the CDR3 is 15 residues. The germline CDR1 and CDR2 sequences are MNHNS and SASEGT. The V end lost 7 bases, the J end lost 6 bases, and 19 bases lay between the germline ends. CDR3 sequence reads: CASTMREGGGQPQHF. In nucleotides, the CDR3 is TGTGCCAGCACCATGAGGGAGGGAGGAGGTCAGCCCCAGCATTTT.

This rearrangement joins TRBV7-9 to TRBJ2-5; tentatively, D is TRBD2 (5 bases). This CDR3 region has 15 residues. V lost 5 bases to trimming and J lost 5 bases, with 18 bases between them. From germline, CDR1 is SEHNR and CDR2 FQNEAQ (reference sequence). The CDR3 sequence: CASSPGSGAWETQYF. CDR3 nucleotides: TGTGCCAGCAGCCCCGGCAGCGGTGCCTGGGAGACCCAGTACTTC.

This clone has only a few counts. The gene calls are TRBV7-3 and TRBJ2-3; TRBD2 matches 11 bases. The V gene's germline CDR1 is SGHTA and CDR2 FQGTGA. The CDR3 runs to 18 residues. V was pared by 5 bases and J by 0 bases, with 10 bases of the junction left unmatched. The CDR3 DNA reads as TGTGCCAGCAGCCGGGGAGCTAGCGGGGGGCCTAGCACAGATACGCAGTATTTT. This translates into CASSRGASGGPSTDTQYF.

The rearrangement links TRBV7-3 to TRBJ1-2, with TRBD1 matching over 7 bases. The CDR3 sequence is 14 residues long. The J segment lost 4 bases and the V segment lost 5 bases, leaving 7 bases of the junction unmatched. Germline CDR1 and CDR2: SGHTA and FQGTGA. The CDR3 loop reads CASSGGTAGYGYTF. The CDR3 coding sequence is TGTGCCAGCAGCGGGGGGACAGCAGGCTATGGCTACACCTTC. Full variable domain (rest looked up from reference TRBV7-3 and TRBJ1-2): GAGVSQTPSNKVTEKGKYVELRCDPISGHTALYWYRQSLGQGPEFLIYFQGTGAADDSGLPNDRFFAVRPEGSVSTLKIQRTERGDSAVYLCASSGGTAGYGYTFGSGTRLTVV.

The rearrangement links TRBV6-5 to TRBJ2-7; D is possibly TRBD1 (6 bases). V was trimmed by 6 bases and J by 0 bases, leaving 9 bases between them. This CDR3 is 13 amino acids long. Germline CDR1 reads MNHEY; CDR2 reads SVGAGI. CDR3 sequence reads: CASRRDISYEQYF. CDR3 bases: TGTGCCAGCAGGAGGGACATCTCCTACGAGCAGTACTTC.

This clone appeared a single time. The chain is built from TRBV18 and TRBJ2-3; D unresolved. Germline V gene sequence: CDR1 KGHSH, CDR2 LQKENI. V shed 3 bases and J shed 6 bases, with 7 bases lying between them. The CDR3 runs to 12 residues. The DNA of the CDR3 is TGTGCCAGCTCACCGAGCGCGGATACGCAGTATTTT. It translates to CASSPSADTQYF.

J is TRBJ2-7 and V is TRBV4-3; TRBD2 matches 10 bases. The CDR3 runs 15 residues. The V gene end was trimmed by 3 bases and the J gene end by 2 bases; junction bases not matched to a gene: 4. Germline V lookup: CDR1 LGHNA, CDR2 YSLEER. Here the CDR3 reads CASSQQAGGTYEQYF. The CDR3 DNA is TGCGCCAGCAGCCAGCAAGCGGGAGGGACCTACGAGCAGTACTTC.

The V call is TRBV19, the J call TRBJ1-3; TRBD1 matches at 12 bases. The length of the CDR3 is 15 residues. Germline values: CDR1 LNHDA, CDR2 SQIVND (reference sequence). The J segment lost 4 bases and the V segment lost 7 bases, leaving 5 bases of the junction unmatched. The chain's CDR3 is CASKGQGAGGNTIYF. CDR3 nucleotides: TGTGCCAGTAAGGGACAGGGGGCAGGCGGAAACACCATATATTTT.